This TCR beta chain was sequenced in a study of T cell changes during pregnancy in multiple sclerosis. Generated by immunoSEQ multiplex PCR, the TCRdb table keeps only in-frame clones and is missing some. The table includes tens of thousands of clones, 85% to 95% detected once. Trimming stripped 5 bases from V and 4 bases from J, with 12 bases between. This CDR3 has 14 residues. Per the germline V gene, CDR1 is MNHEY and CDR2 is SMNVEV (reference sequence). The rearrangement joins TRBV27 to TRBJ2-1; D perhaps matches TRBD1 (5 bases). The sequence was collected from a female donor in good health, enrolled as a control in a pregnancy study. This specimen was CD8+ T cells from peripheral blood mononuclear cells, taken in the third trimester of pregnancy. The CDR3 here is CASSLGRGYNEQFF. The CDR3 DNA reads TGTGCCAGCAGTCTTGGAAGGGGATACAATGAGCAGTTCTTC.